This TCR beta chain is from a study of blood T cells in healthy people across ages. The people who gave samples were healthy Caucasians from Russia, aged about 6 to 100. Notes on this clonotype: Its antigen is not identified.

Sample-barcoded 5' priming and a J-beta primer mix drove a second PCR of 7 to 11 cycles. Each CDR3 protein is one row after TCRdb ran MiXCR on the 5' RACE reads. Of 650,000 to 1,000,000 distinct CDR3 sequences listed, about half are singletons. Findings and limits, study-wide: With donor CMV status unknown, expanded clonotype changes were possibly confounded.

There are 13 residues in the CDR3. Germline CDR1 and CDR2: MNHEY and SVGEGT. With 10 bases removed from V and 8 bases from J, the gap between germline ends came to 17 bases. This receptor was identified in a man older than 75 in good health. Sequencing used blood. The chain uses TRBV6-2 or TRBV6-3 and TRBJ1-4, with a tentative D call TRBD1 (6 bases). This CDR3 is CATEPGHREKLFF. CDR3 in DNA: TGTGCCACCGAACCGGGACACCGGGAAAAACTGTTTTTT.